Listed below are T cell receptor beta chains from one sample, sequenced in a study of blood T cell repertoires in COVID-19. The repertoire was sequenced with immunoSEQ multiplex PCR; TCRdb's copy has only in-frame clones and lacks some. The data hold around 42,000 clones, with around 90% observed a single time. The sequenced sample was peripheral blood. The receptor set was obtained from a man aged 50 or older with active COVID-19. Each CDR3 is given without its conserved first and last residue.

TRBJ1-1 | TRBV12-3/TRBV12-4 | ASRGGVGTEAF
TRBJ2-1 | TRBV6-4 | ASSDSTEGNEQF
TRBJ2-5 | TRBV11-2 | ASSLAGGETQY
TRBJ1-6 | TRBV9 | ASSAYRANSPLH
TRBJ1-1 | TRBV5-6 | ASSLERDTEAF
TRBJ2-2 | TRBV11-2 | ASSRAGTQNTGELF
TRBJ2-2 | TRBV7-9 | ASSLPGGGELF
TRBJ2-1 | TRBV4-3 | ASSQERWGGRIEEQF
TRBJ1-1 | TRBV28 | ASRDIERSTEAF
TRBJ2-7 | TRBV27 | ASSPGTGRGPYEQY
TRBJ1-1 | TRBV7-9 | ASSTGQTHTEAF
TRBJ2-7 | TRBV5-1 | ASKGTGGSYEQY
TRBJ2-7 | TRBV27 | ASSPSGAWRQY
TRBJ1-1 | TRBV28 | ASGPRGQGLEAF
TRBJ2-3 | TRBV2 | ASNGLYTDTQY
TRBJ1-3 | TRBV7-6 | ASSLEQRGQSSGNTIY
TRBJ1-1 | TRBV29-1 | SVDGQGRPEAF
TRBJ1-4 | TRBV7-9 | ASSYRQGTNEKLF
TRBJ1-4 | TRBV27 | ASSLSNRIGKLF
TRBJ2-1 | TRBV10-2 | ASSESIGIRGASGSPNEQF
TRBJ1-1 | TRBV7-9 | ASSLSEGAALGGTEAF
TRBJ1-6 | TRBV28 | ASSLQASPLH
TRBJ2-7 | TRBV19 | ASSIVKGWNEQY